Listed below are T cell receptor beta chains from one sample, sequenced in a study of T cells of healthy individuals. TCRdb re-called the 5' RACE reads with MiXCR, one entry per CDR3 protein. The sample comprises 60,000 to 75,000 distinct CDR3 sequences, around 15% of which are singletons, and about 4.3% rests with the top ten. The receptors stem from a human donor in good health. CDR3s include the opening cysteine and the closing phenylalanine or tryptophan. The D gene is left open where the match is weak. Clone size appears in some rows only: once, few, many, or a class for an expanded clone.

D	V	size	J	CDR3	DNA
.	TRBV18	few	TRBJ1-1	CASSVGVNTEAFF	TGTGCCAGCTCCGTAGGAGTGAACACTGAAGCTTTCTTT
.	TRBV4-1	many	TRBJ2-7	CASSPAGGDEQYF	TGCGCCAGCAGCCCCGCAGGGGGGGACGAGCAGTACTTC
TRBD1	TRBV7-2	few	TRBJ2-7	CASSEPGDRGYEQYF	TGTGCCAGCAGCGAACCGGGGGACAGGGGCTACGAGCAGTACTTC
.	TRBV29-1	.	TRBJ2-1	CGIRGVWEQFF	TGCGGCATTCGAGGGGTTTGGGAGCAGTTCTTC
.	TRBV20-1	many	TRBJ1-3	CSAREEFSGNTIYF	TGCAGTGCTAGAGAAGAATTCTCTGGAAACACCATATATTTT
TRBD2	TRBV20-1	once	TRBJ2-7	CSARDRPSGSYEQYF	TGCAGTGCTAGAGATCGTCCTAGCGGGAGCTACGAGCAGTACTTC
.	TRBV7-2	.	TRBJ1-2	CASSPPPVTGYGYTF	TGTGCCAGCAGCCCACCCCCCGTCACTGGCTATGGCTACACCTTC
.	TRBV4-3	many	TRBJ1-2	CASSQDWRQQYGYTF	TGCGCCAGCAGCCAAGATTGGAGGCAGCAGTATGGCTACACCTTC
TRBD2	TRBV28	few	TRBJ2-1	CASSREGLGYNEQFF	TGTGCCAGCAGCCGGGAGGGCCTGGGGTACAATGAGCAGTTCTTC
TRBD1	TRBV2	few	TRBJ1-1	CASSSRTGVDTEAFF	TGTGCCAGCAGTAGCAGGACAGGGGTGGACACTGAAGCTTTCTTT
.	TRBV2	many	TRBJ1-5	CAAGSGRQPQHF	TGTGCCGCGGGGTCAGGGCGACAGCCCCAGCATTTT
TRBD1	TRBV2	.	TRBJ2-3	CASSQDRVGTDTQYF	TGTGCCAGCAGCCAGGACAGGGTGGGCACAGATACGCAGTATTTT
TRBD1	TRBV2	.	TRBJ1-2	CASRGQGPLPGF	TGTGCCAGCAGGGGACAGGGCCCCCTACCAGGGTTC
TRBD1	TRBV28	.	TRBJ2-7	CASSLGTGSEQYF	TGTGCCAGCAGTTTAGGGACAGGGTCCGAGCAGTACTTC
.	TRBV29-1	many	TRBJ1-2	CSLRIARYGYTF	TGCAGCTTACGGATAGCCCGCTATGGCTACACCTTC
TRBD1	TRBV29-1	many	TRBJ2-5	CSVGDRVQETQYF	TGCAGCGTTGGCGACAGGGTCCAAGAGACCCAGTACTTC
.	TRBV19	many	TRBJ2-1	CASSLQRGGNNEQFF	TGTGCCAGTAGCCTCCAGAGGGGGGGGAACAATGAGCAGTTCTTC
.	TRBV27	few	TRBJ2-5	CASSFGRKETQYF	TGTGCCAGCAGTTTTGGTAGAAAAGAGACCCAGTACTTC
.	TRBV6-2/TRBV6-3	few	TRBJ2-1	CASSYSGPYNEQFF	TGTGCCAGCAGTTACAGCGGACCTTACAATGAGCAGTTCTTC
.	TRBV20-1	few	TRBJ2-7	CSARAGTTTGLTYEQYF	TGCAGTGCTCGCGCGGGAACAACCACAGGCCTCACCTACGAGCAGTACTTC
.	TRBV20-1	few	TRBJ2-5	CSPASGVETQYF	TGCAGTCCGGCCTCGGGGGTCGAGACCCAGTACTTC
.	TRBV28	few	TRBJ2-5	CASSFRGAIFQQETQYF	TGTGCCAGCAGTTTTCGGGGGGCTATCTTCCAACAAGAGACCCAGTACTTC
.	TRBV25-1	many	TRBJ1-2	CATKSPGRRGYTF	TGTGCCACCAAGAGCCCGGGTCGGCGTGGCTACACCTTC
.	TRBV12-3/TRBV12-4	.	TRBJ2-7	CASSLQGRLSYEQYF	TGTGCCAGCAGTCTCCAGGGACGGTTGTCCTACGAGCAGTACTTC
.	TRBV27	many	TRBJ1-1	CASSPGQGTEAFF	TGTGCCAGCAGTCCCGGGCAGGGCACTGAAGCTTTCTTT
TRBD2	TRBV11-3	medium-sized	TRBJ2-1	CASSLTSGSLNEQFF	TGTGCCAGCAGCCTGACTAGCGGGAGTTTGAATGAGCAGTTCTTC
.	TRBV2	many	TRBJ1-3	CASSGADTIYF	TGTGCCAGCAGTGGGGCAGACACCATATATTTT
TRBD2	TRBV10-3	.	TRBJ2-1	CAISDPLAGAYEQFF	TGTGCCATCAGTGATCCCCTAGCGGGCGCATATGAGCAGTTCTTC
.	TRBV20-1	few	TRBJ2-1	CSASRGGEQFF	TGCAGTGCTAGTAGAGGGGGTGAGCAGTTCTTC
TRBD2	TRBV12-3/TRBV12-4	.	TRBJ2-1	CASRNSGGGNEQFF	TGTGCCAGCAGAAATAGCGGGGGGGGGAATGAGCAGTTCTTC
.	TRBV20-1	.	TRBJ1-1	CSAPSGPTEAFF	TGCAGTGCTCCGAGCGGGCCCACTGAAGCTTTCTTT